These T cell receptor beta chains were read from a single sample in a study of shared clonotypes between healthy human individuals. Only in-frame clones appear in the TCRdb table, and some are missing; sequencing was by immunoSEQ multiplex PCR. The sample holds about 990,000 clones, approximately 80% seen once. The sample was memory CD4+ T cells from PBMCs. The receptors here all came from a man aged 18 to 30 in good health. Some clones in this sample may be carry-over from other donors' samples. Each CDR3 is given with its conserved first and last residue. A D gene is named only where the DNA matches it firmly. Only part of the rows carry a size: once, few, many, or a class if the clone is expanded.

V	size	D	J	CDR3	DNA
TRBV5-4	-	-	TRBJ1-1	CASSRGFGGLEAFF	TGTGCCAGCAGCCGGGGGTTCGGGGGACTTGAAGCTTTCTTT
TRBV6-6	-	-	TRBJ1-5	CASSPRHTNSNQPQHF	TGTGCCAGCAGTCCCCGCCACACTAATAGCAATCAGCCCCAGCATTTT
TRBV7-2	-	-	TRBJ2-3	CASSLGGRTRLTDTQYF	TGTGCCAGCAGCCTTGGGGGGCGGACCAGACTCACAGATACGCAGTATTTT
TRBV28	-	TRBD2	TRBJ2-5	CASSWGTSGRQETQYF	TGTGCCAGCAGTTGGGGGACTAGCGGGAGACAAGAGACCCAGTACTTC
TRBV9	few	-	TRBJ2-7	CASSVSHSGEQYF	TGTGCCAGCAGCGTTTCACACTCGGGAGAGCAGTACTTC
TRBV5-1	-	-	TRBJ1-4	CASSSVPIGEKLFF	TGCGCCAGCAGTTCCGTTCCGATTGGGGAAAAACTGTTTTTT
TRBV18	-	TRBD1	TRBJ1-5	CASSRDRGQPQHF	TGTGCCAGCTCACGAGACAGGGGACAGCCCCAGCATTTT
TRBV4-1	-	-	TRBJ1-3	CASSRGTDSGNTIYF	TGCGCCAGCAGCCGTGGGACGGACTCTGGAAACACCATATATTTT
TRBV11-2	-	-	TRBJ2-7	CASSLDMSDTTEQYF	TGTGCCAGCAGCTTAGATATGAGTGATACAACCGAGCAGTACTTC
TRBV5-1	-	TRBD2	TRBJ2-7	CASSFVPSGFSSYEQYF	TGCGCCAGCAGCTTCGTGCCTAGCGGGTTCAGCTCCTACGAGCAGTACTTC
TRBV19	-	TRBD2	TRBJ2-5	CASSSLAGVETQYF	TGTGCCAGTAGTAGTCTAGCGGGAGTAGAGACCCAGTACTTC
TRBV7-9	few	-	TRBJ2-7	CASSGVGGPDDEQYF	TGTGCCAGCAGTGGGGTCGGGGGCCCGGATGACGAGCAGTACTTC
TRBV4-3	-	-	TRBJ1-2	CASSSWASDYGYTF	TGCGCCAGCAGTTCGTGGGCCAGCGACTATGGCTACACCTTC
TRBV30	-	TRBD2	TRBJ2-1	CAWSASSGGEQFF	TGTGCCTGGTCCGCCTCTAGCGGGGGTGAGCAGTTCTTC
TRBV20-1	-	-	TRBJ2-3	CSALHVTQYF	TGCAGTGCTTTACACGTTACGCAGTATTTT
TRBV6-4	-	-	TRBJ1-2	CASSDTGGRTYGYTF	TGTGCCAGCAGTGACACAGGAGGCAGAACTTATGGCTACACCTTC
TRBV19	-	-	TRBJ1-5	CASSIDLSQHF	TGTGCCAGTAGTATAGATCTCTCCCAGCATTTT
TRBV28	-	-	TRBJ1-1	CASQSGGRVNTEAFF	TGTGCCAGCCAGAGTGGGGGACGGGTGAACACTGAAGCTTTCTTT
TRBV6-5	-	-	TRBJ2-5	CASSLGTGLDQYF	TGTGCCAGCAGTTTAGGAACAGGGTTGGACCAGTACTTC
TRBV7-9	-	-	TRBJ1-1	CASSPQLGNTEAFF	TGTGCCAGCAGCCCCCAATTGGGTAACACTGAAGCTTTCTTT
TRBV5-1	-	-	TRBJ2-2	CASSPTGSTGELFF	TGCGCCAGCAGCCCCACCGGGAGCACCGGGGAGCTGTTTTTT
TRBV28	-	-	TRBJ2-3	CASSLGPGRGSSRADTQYF	TGTGCCAGCAGTCTAGGCCCAGGCCGCGGGTCTAGCCGTGCAGATACGCAGTATTTT
TRBV28	few	TRBD1	TRBJ2-2	CASSLFRDRGTGELFF	TGTGCCAGCAGTTTATTCCGGGACAGAGGCACCGGGGAGCTGTTTTTT
TRBV7-2	-	-	TRBJ2-2	CASSPFASGVNTGELFF	TGTGCCAGCAGCCCCTTCGCTTCAGGGGTTAACACCGGGGAGCTGTTTTTT
TRBV28	once	-	TRBJ1-5	CASSPGGIRGQPQHF	TGTGCCAGCAGTCCCGGGGGGATCCGGGGTCAGCCCCAGCATTTT